These 30 T cell receptor beta chains were all obtained from the same sample, sequenced in a study of blood T cell repertoires in COVID-19. Method: immunoSEQ multiplex PCR; TCRdb's copy keeps in-frame clones and lacks some. The table shows approximately 100,000 clones, with 85% occurring only once. The specimen was peripheral blood. These receptors were obtained from a woman in her 70s with active or convalescent COVID-19.

The chain combines TRBV5-1 with TRBJ2-5; TRBD2 aligns across 8 bases. Germline trimming cut 5 bases from V and 4 bases from J; bases unmatched to any gene: 10. CDR1 and CDR2 (germline): SGHRS, YFSETQ. This CDR3 region has 15 residues. In DNA, the CDR3 is TGCGCCAGCAGTCGAAGCGGGGGCGGGGCAGAGACCCAGTACTTC. The encoded protein is CASSRSGGGAETQYF.

The sample holds a few counts of this clone. The V call is TRBV5-4, the J call TRBJ1-6; tentative D call: TRBD1 (6 bases). V was pared by 3 bases and J by 5 bases, with 9 bases between. CDR3 length: 14 residues. Germline-derived CDR1 and CDR2 are SGHNT and YYREEE (reference sequence). CDR3 coding DNA: TGTGCCAGCAGCTCGCGACAGGATAATTCACCCCTCCACTTT. This encodes CASSSRQDNSPLHF.

The DNA for the CDR3 is TGTGCCAGTAGTAGTTTAGGAGAAAACTATGGCTACACCTTC. Amino acid sequence: CASSSLGENYGYTF. The chain carries TRBV19 and TRBJ1-2; D gene ambiguous. The length of the CDR3 is 14 residues. Germline CDR1 LNHDA, CDR2 SQIVND (reference sequence). V lost 4 bases and J lost 2, with 11 bases in between.

About this clone: The sample holds other DNA sequences that translate to the same CDR3. The V gene is TRBV5-1, the J gene TRBJ1-1; D perhaps matches TRBD1 (5 bases). Germline-derived CDR1 and CDR2 are SGHRS and YFSETQ. The CDR3 runs to 13 residues. V was cut by 2 bases and J by 2 bases, with 7 bases left in between. The CDR3 loop reads CASSFRENTEAFF. Written as DNA, the CDR3 is TGCGCCAGCAGCTTCAGGGAAAACACTGAAGCTTTCTTT.

This chain uses TRBV28 with TRBJ2-6; no definite D call. This CDR3 is built from 13 residues. Trimming left V 9 bases short and J 1 base short, with 7 bases between. Germline CDR1 is MDHEN and CDR2 is SYDVKM. The CDR3 bases are TGTGCCAGTCTCAGGTCTGGGGCCAACGTCCTGACTTTC. It encodes CASLRSGANVLTF.

This chain uses TRBV6-5 with TRBJ2-7; TRBD2 might be the D (5 bases). Per the germline V gene, CDR1 is MNHEY and CDR2 is SVGAGI. CDR3 size: 14 residues. Between the trimmed V and J ends, which lost 0 bases and 3 bases, there was a span of 9 bases. CDR3 loop: CASSYSSGYYEQYF. The CDR3 bases are TGTGCCAGCAGTTACTCGAGCGGCTACTACGAGCAGTACTTC.

The V call is TRBV7-9, the J call TRBJ1-3, with 7 bases identical to TRBD1. Germline loops: CDR1 SEHNR, CDR2 FQNEAQ (reference sequence). CDR3 length equals 18 residues. Trimming at V came to 4 bases and at J to 0 bases, leaving 12 bases not matched to a gene. The CDR3 DNA sequence: TGTGCCAGCAGCTCCCGGTTAAGGGACAGCATCTCTGGAAACACCATATATTTT. As protein: CASSSRLRDSISGNTIYF.

The V gene is TRBV2, the J gene TRBJ1-6; 9 nucleotides line up with TRBD1. CDR1 SNHLY and CDR2 FYNNEI come from the germline V gene. The CDR3 is made up of 14 amino acids. The ends lost 6 bases at V and 9 bases at J; junction bases unmatched: 6. The CDR3 reads CASSGTGGGSPLHF. In DNA form, the CDR3 reads TGTGCCAGCAGCGGAACAGGGGGCGGTTCACCCCTCCACTTT.

The rearrangement joins TRBV9 to TRBJ2-7; 10 nucleotides agree with TRBD2. Trimming cost V 2 bases and J 4 bases; bases outside gene matches: 6. CDR3 length equals 15 residues. Germline CDR1 and CDR2: SGDLS and YYNGEE. The CDR3 reads CASSVSSGSGYEQYF. The CDR3 DNA reads as TGTGCCAGCAGCGTCTCTAGCGGGAGTGGGTACGAGCAGTACTTC.

In this sample, this clone turned up a few times. The chain employs TRBV28 and TRBJ1-2, with TRBD1 as a possible D gene (6 bases). The CDR3 covers 14 residues. V was cut by 3 bases and J by 5 bases, with 13 bases left in between. Germline CDR1 MDHEN, CDR2 SYDVKM. The CDR3 DNA follows: TGTGCCAGCAGTTTGGGCAGGGGAACGTATGGCTACACCTTC. Encoded protein: CASSLGRGTYGYTF.

The chain recombines TRBV28 with TRBJ1-1; D gene uncertain. The germline V and J ends were trimmed by 7 bases and 4 bases, with 16 bases remaining between them. CDR3 length: 14 amino acids. The germline V gene encodes CDR1 MDHEN and CDR2 SYDVKM. The CDR3 DNA follows: TGTGCCAGCAACACCCTGGGAGTTGGCACTGAAGCTTTCTTT. As protein: CASNTLGVGTEAFF.

The sample holds one count of this clone. The V call is TRBV30, the J call TRBJ2-7; the D gene is possibly TRBD1 (7 bases). The CDR3 is made up of 14 amino acids. CDR1 and CDR2 (germline): GTSNPN, SVGIG (reference sequence). Trimming cost V 7 bases and J 9 bases, with 25 bases left between them. For the CDR3, the DNA is TGTGCCTCTTGGACAGGAGGGGCCCCGCGAGGGCAGTACTTC. Its protein is CASWTGGAPRGQYF.

The chain employs TRBV5-1 and TRBJ2-4; D is possibly TRBD1 (5 bases). The V gene's germline CDR1 is SGHRS and CDR2 YFSETQ. V dropped 0 bases and J dropped 6 bases, with 10 bases sitting between them. The CDR3 spans 14 residues. Here the CDR3 reads CASSLGQNSNIQYF. The CDR3 coding sequence is TGCGCCAGCAGCTTGGGACAGAACTCAAACATTCAGTACTTC.

The chain links TRBV5-1 to TRBJ2-1; D is possibly TRBD2 (6 bases). The V end was cut by 7 bases, the J end by 0 bases, with 11 bases between. There are 14 residues in the CDR3. Germline CDR1 is SGHRS and CDR2 is YFSETQ. The CDR3 sequence: CASCGGDSYNEQFF. CDR3 in DNA: TGCGCCAGCTGCGGCGGGGACTCCTACAATGAGCAGTTCTTC.

This clone was counted once. The CDR3 sequence: CASSQEGWGAEAFF. CDR3 DNA sequence: TGTGCCAGCAGCCAAGAGGGGTGGGGAGCGGAAGCTTTCTTT. This rearrangement joins TRBV3-1 (or the pseudogene TRBV3-2) to TRBJ1-1, with no clear D. There are 14 residues in the CDR3. V lost 0 bases to trimming and J lost 8 bases, with 13 bases between them. Germline V gene sequence: CDR1 LGHDT, CDR2 YNNKEL (reference sequence).

The chain recombines TRBV6-6 with TRBJ1-2, with 11 bases that match TRBD1. CDR3 length: 15 residues. V was pared by 6 bases and J by 4 bases, with 7 bases of the junction left unmatched. Looked up from germline, CDR1 is MNHNY and CDR2 is SVGAGI (reference sequence). The CDR3 DNA follows: TGTGCCAGCAGCCCTTCCGGGACAGGGGGCTATGGCTACACCTTC. Its translation: CASSPSGTGGYGYTF.

Regarding this clone: At one boundary the junction diverges from the germline segment, which might be a read error. The chain links TRBV7-7 to TRBJ2-7, with TRBD1 matching over 7 bases. The CDR3 length is 13 residues. Germline assignment: CDR1 SSHAT and CDR2 FNYEAQ (reference sequence). The CDR3 coding sequence is TGTGCTAGCAGCCGGGACAGCTCCTACGAGCAGTACTTC. It codes for CASSRDSSYEQYF.

The chain links TRBV5-5 to TRBJ1-2, with D tentatively TRBD1 (5 bases). The germline V gene has CDR1 SGHKS and CDR2 YYEKEE (reference sequence). This CDR3 contains 15 residues. The V gene lost 4 bases and the J gene lost 3 bases, with 16 bases spanning the gap. The CDR3 DNA sequence: TGTGCCAGCAGCCTCAGGGATCCCCACTACTATGGCTACACCTTC. Amino acid sequence: CASSLRDPHYYGYTF.

The chain employs TRBV5-1 and TRBJ2-3; TRBD1 matches 8 bases. V was pared by 4 bases and J by 6 bases, with 4 bases of the junction left unmatched. The length of the CDR3 is 13 residues. Germline CDR1 and CDR2: SGHRS and YFSETQ. DNA for the CDR3: TGCGCCAGCAGCGACAGGGGTGGGGATACGCAGTATTTT. Its protein product is CASSDRGGDTQYF. The complete variable domain, with remaining parts taken from reference TRBV5-1 and TRBJ2-3, reads KAGVTQTPRYLIKTRGQQVTLSCSPISGHRSVSWYQQTPGQGLQFLFEYFSETQRNKGNFPGRFSGRQFSNSRSEMNVSTLELGDSALYLCASSDRGGDTQYFGPGTRLTVL.

The CDR3 DNA is TGTGCCAGCACCCAGGCCCTCAGCTATAATTCACCCCTCCACTTT. It yields the protein CASTQALSYNSPLHF. V gene TRBV6-5 combines with J gene TRBJ1-6, with D hard to call. Germline V lookup: CDR1 MNHEY, CDR2 SVGAGI. This CDR3 comprises 15 residues. V lost 7 bases, J lost 3 bases, and 13 bases lay in between.

CDR3 loop: CATSRHGGLTYNEQFF. As DNA, the CDR3 is TGTGCCACCAGCAGACATGGAGGGTTAACCTACAATGAGCAGTTCTTC. The chain links TRBV15 to TRBJ2-1, with D possibly matching TRBD2 (6 bases). The germline V gene has CDR1 LNHNV and CDR2 YYDKDF (reference sequence). This CDR3 is built from 16 residues. V shed 2 bases and J shed 2 bases, with 13 bases lying between them.

V is TRBV3-1 (or the pseudogene TRBV3-2) and J is TRBJ1-1; TRBD1 aligns across 8 bases. Germline V CDR1 and CDR2: LGHDT, YNNKEL (reference sequence). The CDR3 sequence is 14 residues long. V shed 7 bases and J 0 bases; nucleotides not matched to a gene: 4. The CDR3: CASMDRAVNTEAFF. The DNA of the CDR3 is TGTGCCAGCATGGACAGGGCAGTGAACACTGAAGCTTTCTTT.

This clone was counted between two and nine times. The V call is TRBV11-3, the J call TRBJ2-7; the match to TRBD2 covers 10 bases. The CDR3 loop spans 18 amino acids. V lost 7 bases to trimming and J lost 7 bases; unmatched junction nucleotides: 22. Germline CDR1 SGHNT, CDR2 YENEEA. CDR3 coding DNA: TGTGCCAGCACCGACCGGACTAGCGGAACTGTCTACCTAGAAGAGCAGTACTTC. As protein: CASTDRTSGTVYLEEQYF.

The chain is built from TRBV24-1 and TRBJ2-5; 9 positions agree with TRBD1. The CDR3 is 15 amino acids. Losses at the gene ends were 4 bases for V and 5 bases for J; bases not matched to a gene: 7. CDR1 and CDR2 from the germline V gene are KGHDR and SFDVKD. CDR3 residues: CATSDPQGAGETQYF. The CDR3 nucleotides read TGTGCCACCAGTGACCCACAGGGGGCGGGGGAGACCCAGTACTTC.

The J gene is TRBJ1-1, the V gene TRBV12-5, with 7 bases lining up with TRBD1. V lost 3 bases and J lost 4; bases outside the gene matches: 2. The CDR3 totals 13 residues. Germline V gene lookup returns CDR1 LGHNT and CDR2 FRNRAP. The CDR3 DNA is TGTGCTAGTGGTTTCTCAGGGGGCACTGAAGCTTTCTTT. Translating it yields CASGFSGGTEAFF.

The chain couples TRBV18 to TRBJ2-7; 13 bases line up with TRBD2. The CDR3 extends over 15 amino acids. V lost 5 bases to trimming and J lost 3 bases; unmatched junction nucleotides: 4. Germline lookup yields CDR1 KGHSH and CDR2 LQKENI. CDR3 sequence: CASSELAGGLYEQYF. CDR3 nucleotide sequence: TGTGCCAGCTCAGAACTAGCGGGGGGGCTCTACGAGCAGTACTTC.

The chain links TRBV7-8 to TRBJ2-7; 10 bases match TRBD2. Unmatched junction bases numbered 8, after V lost 0 bases and J lost 3 bases. The CDR3 has 17 amino acids. The V gene's germline CDR1 is SGHVS and CDR2 FQNEAQ. CDR3 loop: CASSLAASGSFSYEQYF. CDR3 nucleotide sequence: TGTGCCAGCAGCTTAGCGGCTAGCGGGAGTTTTAGCTACGAGCAGTACTTC.

The genes are TRBV2 and TRBJ1-2, with TRBD1 matching over 7 bases. CDR3 length equals 14 residues. Trimming at V came to 5 bases and at J to 8 bases, leaving 11 bases not matched to a gene. Germline CDR1 is SNHLY and CDR2 is FYNNEI. The CDR3 loop is CASSPTGDSQGYTF. DNA of the CDR3: TGTGCCAGCAGTCCCACAGGGGATTCGCAGGGCTACACCTTC.

The CDR3 region is CASSIRANQRGYTF. As DNA, the CDR3 is TGTGCCAGTAGTATCCGGGCCAACCAGCGGGGCTACACCTTC. The V gene is TRBV19, the J gene TRBJ1-2; D gene unclear. Germline V gives CDR1 LNHDA, CDR2 SQIVND (reference sequence). Trimming cost V 3 bases and J 8 bases, with 16 bases left between them. This CDR3 region has 14 residues.

This clone was seen a handful of times. The J gene is TRBJ2-3, the V gene TRBV16; the D gene is possibly TRBD1 (5 bases). V dropped 1 base and J dropped 5 bases, with 10 bases sitting between them. CDR3 length: 14 amino acids. Looked up from germline, CDR1 is KGHSY and CDR2 is FQNENV. CDR3 DNA sequence: TGTGCCAGCAGCCAATATCATCAGGGAGATACGCAGTATTTT. This translates into CASSQYHQGDTQYF.